A single sample gave rise to the 2 T cell receptor beta chains below, sequenced in a study of OX40 agonist ivuxolimab in advanced cancers. Assay used: immunoSEQ multiplex PCR; TCRdb lists only in-frame clones, some missing. The table includes 40,000 to 60,000 clones, about 86% detected once. The material was CD4+ or CD8+ T cells sorted from blood, obtained in a trial of the OX40 agonist ivuxolimab. The receptors come from an adult with an advanced solid tumor such as melanoma, head and neck, liver or kidney cancer.

This chain connects TRBV7-9 to TRBJ2-7, with TRBD1 identical over 9 bases. The CDR3 totals 15 residues. The germline CDR1 and CDR2 sequences are SEHNR and FQNEAQ (reference sequence). V lost 5 bases, J lost 6 bases, and 11 bases stayed unmatched. The CDR3 nucleotides are TGTGCCAGCAGCACCCAACAGGGGGCTGGCCGCGAGCAGTACTTC. Translated, it gives CASSTQQGAGREQYF. The full variable domain, its missing parts supplied by reference TRBV7-9 and TRBJ2-7, is DTGVSQNPRHKITKRGQNVTFRCDPISEHNRLYWYRQTLGQGPEFLTYFQNEAQLEKSRLLSDRFSAERPKGSFSTLEIQRTEQGDSAMYLCASSTQQGAGREQYFGPGTRLTVT.

The chain couples TRBV7-8 to TRBJ2-7; TRBD2 is a possible D gene (5 bases). Trimming removed 1 base at V and 0 bases at J, with 10 bases between. CDR3 size: 15 residues. In germline, CDR1 is SGHVS, CDR2 FQNEAQ. The CDR3, as DNA: TGTGCCAGCAGCTTAGTCGGGGAAAACTCCTACGAGCAGTACTTC. Amino acids: CASSLVGENSYEQYF.